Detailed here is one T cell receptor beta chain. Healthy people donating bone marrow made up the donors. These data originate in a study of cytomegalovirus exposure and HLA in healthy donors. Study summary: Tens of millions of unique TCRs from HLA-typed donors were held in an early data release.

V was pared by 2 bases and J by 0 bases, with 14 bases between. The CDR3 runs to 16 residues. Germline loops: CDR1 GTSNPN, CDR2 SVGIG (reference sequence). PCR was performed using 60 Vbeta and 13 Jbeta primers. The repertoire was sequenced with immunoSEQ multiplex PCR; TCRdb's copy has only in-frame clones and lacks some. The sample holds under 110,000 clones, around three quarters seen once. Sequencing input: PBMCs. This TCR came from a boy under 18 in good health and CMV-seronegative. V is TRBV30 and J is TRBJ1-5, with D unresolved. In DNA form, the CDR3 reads TGTGCCTGGAGTCCCTCGGGAGGGTATAGCAATCAGCCCCAGCATTTT. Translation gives CAWSPSGGYSNQPQHF. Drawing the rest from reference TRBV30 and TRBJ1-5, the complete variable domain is SQTIHQWPATLVQPVGSPLSLECTVEGTSNPNLYWYRQAAGRGLQLLFYSVGIGQISSEVPQNLSASRPQDRQFILSSKKLLLSDSGFYLCAWSPSGGYSNQPQHFGDGTRLSIL.